The present T cell receptor beta chain was sequenced within a study of cytomegalovirus exposure and HLA in healthy donors. General observations from the study: Sequencing likely generated an artifact that appeared as a cluster of highly shared sequence variants. Most subjects had HLA-A and HLA-B alleles reportedly predicted accurately by TCR beta sequences.

Use of 60 Vbeta and 13 Jbeta primers characterized the PCR. Under the authors' procedure: The count from a later analysis was 65 million to 90 million unique TCR beta chains, roughly 11 million of them shared. The assay was immunoSEQ multiplex PCR, and TCRdb's table has in-frame clones only and misses some. That table gives V, J and clone size, and the DNA gave D and trimming. Here the sample spans 100,000 to 150,000 clones, around 81% being singletons. This clone was counted a few times. The target antigen is unknown. Material for sequencing was PBMCs. The sequence derives from a woman between 50 and 59 years old in good health and CMV-seronegative.

CDR3 coding DNA: TGTGCCTGGGGCCTCGTTCTGGGAGGATTGTCTGGAAACACCATATATTTT. The encoded protein is CAWGLVLGGLSGNTIYF. This chain joins TRBV30 and TRBJ1-3, with D uncertain. Germline loops: CDR1 GTSNPN, CDR2 SVGIG (reference sequence). The CDR3 has 17 amino acids. With 5 bases removed from V and 1 base from J, the gap between germline ends came to 21 bases.